Reported below is one TCR beta chain. Antigen: not known. These data originate in a study of cytomegalovirus exposure and HLA in healthy donors. Points from the study as a whole: The study recorded 164 TCR beta chains that were cytomegalovirus-associated.

Per the germline V gene, CDR1 is SGHRS and CDR2 is YFSETQ. V gave up 0 bases and J gave up 0 bases, with 13 bases separating them. This CDR3 is built from 16 residues. With 60 Vbeta and 13 Jbeta primers, the PCR was carried out. Data came from immunoSEQ multiplex PCR; TCRdb stores just in-frame clones and leaves some out. The repertoire holds approximately 100,000 clones, over 65% seen once, with approximately 5.3% in the top ten. The receptor's source is a female donor in good health and CMV-seropositive. The chain carries TRBV5-1 and TRBJ2-7, with a tentative D call TRBD2 (5 bases). Sequenced sample: PBMCs. The CDR3 region is CASSLAHGLSSYEQYF. In nucleotides, the CDR3 is TGCGCCAGCAGCTTGGCTCATGGACTTAGCTCCTACGAGCAGTACTTC.